A single sample gave rise to the 32 T cell receptor beta chains below, sequenced in a study of T cells in narcolepsy (dated by TCRdb to 2016 to 2019). Receptor amplification or capture employed the immunoSEQ multiplex PCR assay. Held by TCRdb, this immuneACCESS table contains in-frame sequences only and omits some clones. Under half of the omission traces to an unresolved V gene where checked; the cause of the rest is unknown. The sample profile shows 32,000 or so clones; around four fifths of them were found once. The top ten hold around 0.9% of the sample. The source material was CD45RA- memory CD4+ T cells from PBMCs. The sample's cell subset or site label is to be understood as: memory T cells sorted ex vivo from peripheral blood. The receptors were gathered from a human donor with narcolepsy.

This clone was seen only once. The chain employs TRBV6-6 and TRBJ2-1; 10 bases line up with TRBD2. The CDR3 length is 14 residues. Per germline, CDR1 MNHNY and CDR2 SVGAGI (reference sequence). Germline trimming cut 6 bases from V and 9 bases from J; bases unmatched to any gene: 8. In DNA, the CDR3 is TGTGCCAGCAGCCTTAGCGGGGGGATTAGTGAGCAGTTCTTC. Amino acids: CASSLSGGISEQFF.

The sample holds a few counts of this clone. The V gene is TRBV30, the J gene TRBJ2-2; 8 bases line up with TRBD2. Trimming removed 0 bases from V and 1 base from J; junction bases left unmatched: 7. In germline, CDR1 is GTSNPN, CDR2 SVGIG (reference sequence). The CDR3 extends over 17 amino acids. Here the CDR3 DNA reads TGTGCCTGGAGTGTAAATCGCGGGGGGCGGAACACCGGGGAGCTGTTTTTT. Translation: CAWSVNRGGRNTGELFF.

The chain links TRBV15 to TRBJ2-2; 12 positions agree with TRBD2. CDR1 is LNHNV, CDR2 YYDKDF, per germline (reference sequence). V lost 1 base to trimming and J lost 3 bases; unmatched junction nucleotides: 15. This CDR3 is built from 21 residues. The CDR3 protein is CATSRGPGQTSGGLHTGELFF. As DNA, the CDR3 is TGTGCCACCAGCAGAGGTCCGGGACAGACTAGCGGGGGCCTCCACACCGGGGAGCTGTTTTTT. Complete variable domain (other parts from reference TRBV15 and TRBJ2-2): DAMVIQNPRYQVTQFGKPVTLSCSQTLNHNVMYWYQQKSSQAPKLLFHYYDKDFNNEADTPDNFQSRRPNTSFCFLDIRSPGLGDTAMYLCATSRGPGQTSGGLHTGELFFGEGSRLTVL.

The gene calls are TRBV29-1 and TRBJ2-5; a weak D match, TRBD1 (6 bases). The V gene's germline CDR1 is SQVTM and CDR2 ANQGSEA. CDR3 length: 13 amino acids. The germline V and J ends were trimmed by 6 bases and 7 bases, with 18 bases remaining between them. CDR3 DNA: TGCAGCGTGGAACAGGGCCTAAGGGGGACCCAGTACTTC. Amino acid sequence: CSVEQGLRGTQYF.

V usage is TRBV11-2 and J usage is TRBJ1-2; no clear D. The germline V and J ends were trimmed by 1 base and 0 bases, with 9 bases remaining between them. CDR1 is SGHAT and CDR2 is FQNNGV in the germline V gene. The CDR3 totals 15 residues. CDR3 sequence: CASSLGLTANYGYTF. The DNA of the CDR3 is TGTGCCAGCAGCTTAGGTCTTACGGCTAACTATGGCTACACCTTC.

V is TRBV2 and J is TRBJ1-6, with a tentative D call TRBD1 (5 bases). Trimming took 3 bases from V and 15 from J, leaving 15 bases between them. The germline V gene encodes CDR1 SNHLY and CDR2 FYNNEI. The CDR3 is made up of 13 amino acids. The CDR3 DNA sequence: TGTGCCAGCAGTGACGTTAAGGGGACGCACCTCCACTTT. Amino acid sequence: CASSDVKGTHLHF.

The chain joins TRBV5-4 to TRBJ2-1, with 7 positions matching TRBD2. J gave up 1 base and V 0 bases, and 4 bases lay outside the gene matches. This CDR3 is 16 amino acids long. Germline V gene lookup returns CDR1 SGHNT and CDR2 YYREEE (reference sequence). The CDR3 reads CASSLERGVSYNEQFF. The CDR3 bases are TGTGCCAGCAGCTTGGAACGGGGGGTGTCCTACAATGAGCAGTTCTTC.

The CDR3 loop reads CASSQDRTAVNYGYTF. The CDR3 DNA is TGTGCCAGCAGCCAAGACCGGACAGCGGTTAACTATGGCTACACCTTC. The V call is TRBV4-2, the J call TRBJ1-2, with D perhaps TRBD1 (6 bases). The CDR3 spans 16 residues. Deletions cut 0 bases from V and 1 base from J, with 12 bases between. CDR1 is LGHNA and CDR2 is YNFKEQ in the germline V gene.

The V and J genes are TRBV20-1 and TRBJ2-3; 9 nucleotides align to TRBD2. The CDR3 is made up of 11 amino acids. CDR1 DFQATT and CDR2 SNEGSKA come from the germline V gene (reference sequence). Germline trimming cut 6 bases from V and 8 bases from J; bases unmatched to any gene: 3. In DNA form, the CDR3 reads TGCAGTGCAAGGACTAGCGCTACGCAGTATTTT. This sequence encodes CSARTSATQYF.

This clone was recorded once. V gene TRBV2 combines with J gene TRBJ1-5; D gene unclear. Germline V gene lookup returns CDR1 SNHLY and CDR2 FYNNEI. Trimming took off 7 bases at V and 0 bases at J, with 13 bases between the two ends. The CDR3 sequence is 15 residues long. The CDR3 loop reads CASKADAYSNQPQHF. The DNA for the CDR3 is TGTGCCAGCAAAGCAGACGCTTATAGCAATCAGCCCCAGCATTTT.

This sequence joins TRBV15 and TRBJ2-3; D is perhaps TRBD1 (6 bases). Germline V lookup: CDR1 LNHNV, CDR2 YYDKDF (reference sequence). Trimming shortened V by 1 base and J by 1 base, and 12 bases separated the two germline ends. The CDR3 covers 16 residues. The chain's CDR3 is CATSRVFGGGTDTQYF. For the CDR3, the DNA is TGTGCCACCAGCAGAGTTTTTGGGGGCGGCACAGATACGCAGTATTTT.

The rearrangement links TRBV15 to TRBJ1-1; D uncertain. The V end lost 1 base, the J end lost 1 base, and 10 bases lay between the germline ends. CDR1 and CDR2 from the germline V gene are LNHNV and YYDKDF (reference sequence). The CDR3 loop spans 15 amino acids. CDR3 DNA: TGTGCCACCAGCAGAGTCGAGTATAGGAACACTGAAGCTTTCTTT. This gives the protein CATSRVEYRNTEAFF.

V and J are TRBV9 and TRBJ2-5; D possibly corresponds to TRBD1 (6 bases). The CDR3 length is 19 residues. CDR1 and CDR2 from the germline V gene are SGDLS and YYNGEE. Trimming cost V 3 bases and J 4 bases, with 28 bases left between them. CDR3 nucleotides: TGTGCCAGCAGCGGTATACCATCCTTTAAACAGGGAATCGGAGAGACCCAGTACTTC. Its protein is CASSGIPSFKQGIGETQYF.

The rearrangement uses TRBV7-2 and TRBJ2-3; D is undetermined. Germline V lookup: CDR1 SGHTA, CDR2 FQGNSA. V was trimmed by 5 bases and J by 2 bases, leaving 14 bases between them. CDR3 length equals 15 residues. The CDR3 bases are TGTGCCAGCAGCAGGGCGGAGCTCGACACAGATACGCAGTATTTT. It translates to CASSRAELDTDTQYF.

The rearrangement links TRBV9 to TRBJ2-3; 10 bases are shared with TRBD2. Germline CDR1 is SGDLS and CDR2 is YYNGEE. The V gene end was trimmed by 0 bases and the J gene end by 2 bases; junction bases not matched to a gene: 6. The CDR3 sequence is 17 residues long. The CDR3 region is CASSVEPSGGYTDTQYF. DNA of the CDR3: TGTGCCAGCAGCGTAGAGCCTAGCGGGGGATACACAGATACGCAGTATTTT. The whole variable domain, remainder taken from reference TRBV9 and TRBJ2-3, is DSGVTQTPKHLITATGQRVTLRCSPRSGDLSVYWYQQSLDQGLQFLIQYYNGEERAKGNILERFSAQQFPDLHSELNLSSLELGDSALYFCASSVEPSGGYTDTQYFGPGTRLTVL.

V and J are TRBV29-1 and TRBJ2-3; 8 bases map to TRBD1. The CDR3 is 13 residues long. The germline V gene has CDR1 SQVTM and CDR2 ANQGSEA. J was trimmed by 6 bases and V by 3 bases; bases with no gene match: 5. The CDR3 loop is CSVDSYRGDTQYF. The CDR3 nucleotides are TGCAGCGTTGATTCATACAGGGGGGATACGCAGTATTTT.

This sequence joins TRBV18 and TRBJ2-3; D remains unclear. CDR3 length: 14 amino acids. Germline values: CDR1 KGHSH, CDR2 LQKENI. V was cut by 0 bases and J by 5 bases, with 9 bases left in between. CDR3 bases: TGTGCCAGCTCACCACCGCCCGGACGAGATACGCAGTATTTT. As protein: CASSPPPGRDTQYF.

The chain links TRBV27 to TRBJ2-1; tentative D call: TRBD1 (5 bases). This CDR3 is 18 amino acids long. Per the germline V gene, CDR1 is MNHEY and CDR2 is SMNVEV (reference sequence). With 5 bases removed from V and 0 bases from J, the gap between germline ends came to 20 bases. The chain's CDR3 is CASSNLGQGLISYNEQFF. As DNA, the CDR3 is TGTGCCAGCAGTAACCTGGGGCAGGGCCTAATCTCCTACAATGAGCAGTTCTTC.

DNA for the CDR3: TGTGCCAGTAGTATAGCCTACAAGAGCAATCAGCCCCAGCATTTT. Encoded protein: CASSIAYKSNQPQHF. The chain joins TRBV19 to TRBJ1-5; D is ambiguous. Looked up from germline, CDR1 is LNHDA and CDR2 is SQIVND (reference sequence). The CDR3 loop spans 15 amino acids. The V and J ends lost 1 base and 1 base respectively, with 8 bases between them.

This clone is a singleton in its sample. The chain combines TRBV13 with TRBJ1-3; D is uncertain. The germline V gene encodes CDR1 PRHDT and CDR2 FYEKMQ (reference sequence). This CDR3 comprises 15 residues. With 3 bases removed from V and 4 bases from J, the gap between germline ends came to 13 bases. In DNA, the CDR3 is TGTGCCAGCAGCTTCCGACCGACAAAGGGAAACACCATATATTTT. It specifies CASSFRPTKGNTIYF.

The chain joins TRBV5-5 to TRBJ1-4; D not certain. This CDR3 is 17 amino acids long. The V end lost 5 bases, the J end lost 2 bases, and 19 bases lay between the germline ends. In germline, CDR1 is SGHKS, CDR2 YYEKEE (reference sequence). Here the CDR3 DNA reads TGTGCCAGCAGTCCTATCCCGTCAGGTTCCACTAATGAAAAACTGTTTTTT. Translation: CASSPIPSGSTNEKLFF. The complete variable domain, with remaining parts taken from reference TRBV5-5 and TRBJ1-4, reads DAGVTQSPTHLIKTRGQQVTLRCSPISGHKSVSWYQQVLGQGPQFIFQYYEKEERGRGNFPDRFSARQFPNYSSELNVNALLLGDSALYLCASSPIPSGSTNEKLFFGSGTQLSVL.

This clone was recorded a few times. The rearrangement uses TRBV5-4 and TRBJ2-3; TRBD1 is a possible D gene (5 bases). Germline lookup yields CDR1 SGHNT and CDR2 YYREEE (reference sequence). Trimming left V 4 bases short and J 0 bases short, with 9 bases between. CDR3 length: 14 amino acids. The CDR3 is CASSMDKSTDTQYF. DNA for the CDR3: TGTGCCAGCAGCATGGACAAGAGCACAGATACGCAGTATTTT.

The V call is TRBV18, the J call TRBJ1-1; D may be TRBD1 (5 bases). The CDR3 length is 17 residues. The germline V gene encodes CDR1 KGHSH and CDR2 LQKENI. V lost 1 base and J lost 1, with 16 bases in between. The CDR3 spells CASSPLIPIRGNTEAFF. Here the CDR3 DNA reads TGTGCCAGCTCACCACTGATTCCTATAAGGGGGAACACTGAAGCTTTCTTT.

This clone was recorded once. Other DNA sequences in the same sample also yield this CDR3. This sequence joins TRBV18 and TRBJ1-4; D ambiguous. This CDR3 has 14 residues. V shed 6 bases and J shed 0 bases, with 8 bases lying between them. The germline V gene has CDR1 KGHSH and CDR2 LQKENI. CDR3 protein: CASSQGATNEKLFF. CDR3 bases: TGTGCCAGCTCCCAAGGAGCAACTAATGAAAAACTGTTTTTT.

This chain uses TRBV6-5 with TRBJ1-4, with a tentative D call TRBD1 (6 bases). Germline CDR1 reads MNHEY; CDR2 reads SVGAGI. V gave up 6 bases and J gave up 10 bases, with 18 bases separating them. The CDR3 covers 14 residues. The chain's CDR3 is CASSPAGTTGKLFF. Written as DNA, the CDR3 is TGTGCCAGCAGCCCCGCCGGGACAACTGGAAAACTGTTTTTT.

The chain has TRBV5-1 and TRBJ2-3, with unresolved D. The CDR3 consists of 15 residues. Germline loops: CDR1 SGHRS, CDR2 YFSETQ. Deletions cut 0 bases from V and 0 bases from J, with 8 bases between. The CDR3 sequence is CASSLEQPSTDTQYF. CDR3 in DNA: TGCGCCAGCAGCTTGGAGCAGCCTAGCACAGATACGCAGTATTTT. The whole variable domain, filled in from reference TRBV5-1 and TRBJ2-3, reads KAGVTQTPRYLIKTRGQQVTLSCSPISGHRSVSWYQQTPGQGLQFLFEYFSETQRNKGNFPGRFSGRQFSNSRSEMNVSTLELGDSALYLCASSLEQPSTDTQYFGPGTRLTVL.

This sequence joins TRBV15 and TRBJ1-4, with D possibly TRBD1 on 5 matching bases. The CDR3 has 14 amino acids. V shed 1 base and J shed 7 bases, with 10 bases lying between them. Germline CDR1 and CDR2: LNHNV and YYDKDF (reference sequence). CDR3 loop: CATSRAGGSEKLFF. The CDR3 DNA is TGTGCCACCAGCAGAGCCGGGGGAAGTGAAAAACTGTTTTTT.

This chain joins TRBV2 and TRBJ1-5, with 8 bases fitting TRBD1. The J segment lost 6 bases and the V segment lost 4 bases, leaving 5 bases of the junction unmatched. There are 14 residues in the CDR3. CDR1 SNHLY and CDR2 FYNNEI come from the germline V gene. The DNA for the CDR3 is TGTGCCAGCAGTGGGACAGGGTACAGTCAGCCCCAGCATTTT. The encoded protein is CASSGTGYSQPQHF.

The chain recombines TRBV28 with TRBJ2-7, with D possibly TRBD1 on 7 matching bases. The CDR3 sequence is 14 residues long. Germline V lookup: CDR1 MDHEN, CDR2 SYDVKM. Trimming stripped 6 bases from V and 1 base from J, with 13 bases between. For the CDR3, the DNA is TGTGCCAGCAGAAGCCAGGGGGGATCCTACGAGCAGTACTTC. As protein: CASRSQGGSYEQYF.

J is TRBJ2-7 and V is TRBV7-2, with 8 bases fitting TRBD2. The V segment lost 6 bases and the J segment 2 bases; nucleotides outside the gene matches: 9. This CDR3 has 15 amino acids. Germline V lookup: CDR1 SGHTA, CDR2 FQGNSA. CDR3 protein: CASSQGRGGTYEQYF. The CDR3 coding sequence is TGTGCCAGCAGTCAGGGCCGGGGGGGAACCTACGAGCAGTACTTC.

The CDR3 sequence: CASSYPPGSPTEKLFF. The DNA for the CDR3 is TGTGCCAGCAGTTACCCTCCAGGTTCTCCGACTGAAAAACTGTTTTTT. The rearrangement links TRBV28 to TRBJ1-4; D gene unclear. Deletions cut 4 bases from V and 7 bases from J, with 19 bases between. There are 16 residues in the CDR3. CDR1 and CDR2 (germline): MDHEN, SYDVKM.

This sequence joins TRBV7-9 and TRBJ1-1; perhaps TRBD1 as D (6 bases). Germline CDR1 SEHNR, CDR2 FQNEAQ (reference sequence). CDR3 length: 13 residues. Trimming shortened V by 5 bases and J by 4 bases, and 11 bases separated the two germline ends. CDR3 DNA: TGTGCCAGCAGCCACCGGGACACCACTGAAGCTTTCTTT. This gives the protein CASSHRDTTEAFF.